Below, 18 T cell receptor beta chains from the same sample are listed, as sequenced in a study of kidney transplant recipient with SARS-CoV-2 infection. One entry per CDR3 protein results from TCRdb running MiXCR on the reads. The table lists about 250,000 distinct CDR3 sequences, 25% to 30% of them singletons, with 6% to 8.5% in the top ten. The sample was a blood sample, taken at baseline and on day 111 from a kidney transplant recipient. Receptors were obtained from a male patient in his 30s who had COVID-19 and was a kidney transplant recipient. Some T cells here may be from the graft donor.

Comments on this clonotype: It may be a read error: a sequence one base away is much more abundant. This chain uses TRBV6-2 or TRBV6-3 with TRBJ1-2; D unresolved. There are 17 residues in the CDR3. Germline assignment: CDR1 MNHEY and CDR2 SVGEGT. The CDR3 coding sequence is TGTGCCAACAGTTTGGCAATCTGCATCGGAAAGACCTATGGCTACACCTTC. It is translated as CANSLAICIGKTYGYTF.

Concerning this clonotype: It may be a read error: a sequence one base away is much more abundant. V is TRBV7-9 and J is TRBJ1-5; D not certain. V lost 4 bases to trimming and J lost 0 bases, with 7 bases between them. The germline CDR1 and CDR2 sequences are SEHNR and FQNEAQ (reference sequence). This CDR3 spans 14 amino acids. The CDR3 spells CASSSFASNQPQHF. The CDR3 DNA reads TGTGCCAGCAGCTCGTTTGCTAGCAATCAGCCCCAGCATTTT.

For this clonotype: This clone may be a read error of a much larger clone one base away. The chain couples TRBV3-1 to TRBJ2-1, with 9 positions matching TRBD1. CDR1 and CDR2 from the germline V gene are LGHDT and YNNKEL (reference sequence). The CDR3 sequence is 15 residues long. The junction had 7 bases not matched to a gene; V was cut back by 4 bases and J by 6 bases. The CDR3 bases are TGTGCCAGCAGCCTTCCCGGGACAGGGCTCAATGAGCAGTTCTTC. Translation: CASSLPGTGLNEQFF.

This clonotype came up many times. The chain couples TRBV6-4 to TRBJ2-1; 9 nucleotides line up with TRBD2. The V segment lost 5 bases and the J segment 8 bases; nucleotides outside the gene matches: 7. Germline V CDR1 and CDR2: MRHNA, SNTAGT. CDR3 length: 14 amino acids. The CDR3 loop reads CASSQREDIYEQFF. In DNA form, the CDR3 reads TGTGCCAGCAGTCAGCGGGAGGACATTTATGAGCAGTTCTTC.

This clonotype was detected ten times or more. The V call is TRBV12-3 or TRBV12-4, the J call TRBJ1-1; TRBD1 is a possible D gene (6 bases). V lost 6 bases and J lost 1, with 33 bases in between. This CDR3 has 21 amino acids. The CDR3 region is CASRDGGTVLYPGHRNTEAFF. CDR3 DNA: TGTGCCAGCAGAGACGGCGGTACCGTACTCTATCCGGGACATAGGAACACTGAAGCTTTCTTT.

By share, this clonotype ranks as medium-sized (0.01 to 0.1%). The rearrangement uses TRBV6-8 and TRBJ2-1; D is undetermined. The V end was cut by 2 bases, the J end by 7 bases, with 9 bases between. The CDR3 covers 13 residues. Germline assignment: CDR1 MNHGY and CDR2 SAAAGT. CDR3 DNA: TGTGCCAGCAGTTACGGTTACACTAATGAGCAGTTCTTC. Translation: CASSYGYTNEQFF.

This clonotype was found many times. The CDR3 DNA follows: TGTGCCAGCAGCTTAGCCAGGGACAATGAAAAACTGTTTTTT. Translated: CASSLARDNEKLFF. The chain carries TRBV7-2 and TRBJ1-4; possible D gene TRBD1, 5 bases. Germline lookup yields CDR1 SGHTA and CDR2 FQGNSA. This CDR3 is 14 amino acids long. Between the trimmed V and J ends, which lost 0 bases and 5 bases, there was a span of 7 bases.

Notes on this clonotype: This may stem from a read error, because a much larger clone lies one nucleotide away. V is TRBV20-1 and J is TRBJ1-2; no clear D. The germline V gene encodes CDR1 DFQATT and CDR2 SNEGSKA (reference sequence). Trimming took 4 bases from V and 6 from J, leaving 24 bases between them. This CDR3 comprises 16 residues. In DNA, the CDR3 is TGCAGTGCTATGCTGCCGCTGTTTCGAAAGACCCATGGCTACACCTTC. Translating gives CSAMLPLFRKTHGYTF.

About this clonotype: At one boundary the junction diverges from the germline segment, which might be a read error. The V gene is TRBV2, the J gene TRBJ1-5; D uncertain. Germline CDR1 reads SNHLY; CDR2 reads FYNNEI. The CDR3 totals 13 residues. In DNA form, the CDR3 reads TGTGCCGGCAGTGGGGAGGCTGGGCAGTCCCAGCATTTT. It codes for CAGSGEAGQSQHF.

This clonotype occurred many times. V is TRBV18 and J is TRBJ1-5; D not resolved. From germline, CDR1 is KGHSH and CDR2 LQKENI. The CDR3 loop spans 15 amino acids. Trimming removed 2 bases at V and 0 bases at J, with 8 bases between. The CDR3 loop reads CASSPGDYSNQPQHF. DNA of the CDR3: TGTGCCAGCTCACCAGGAGATTATAGCAATCAGCCCCAGCATTTT.

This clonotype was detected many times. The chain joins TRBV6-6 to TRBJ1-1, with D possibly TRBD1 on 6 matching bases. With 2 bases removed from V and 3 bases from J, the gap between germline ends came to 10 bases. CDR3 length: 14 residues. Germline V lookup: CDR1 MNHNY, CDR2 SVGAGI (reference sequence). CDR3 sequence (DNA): TGTGCCAGCAGTTACAGAGGGGGGGACACTGAAGCTTTCTTT. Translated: CASSYRGGDTEAFF.

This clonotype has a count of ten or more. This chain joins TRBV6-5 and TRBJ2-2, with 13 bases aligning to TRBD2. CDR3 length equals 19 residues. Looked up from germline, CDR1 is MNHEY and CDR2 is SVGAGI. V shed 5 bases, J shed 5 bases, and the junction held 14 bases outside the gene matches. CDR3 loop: CASSRTSGSFGTGTGELFF. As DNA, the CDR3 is TGTGCCAGCAGTCGGACTAGCGGGAGTTTTGGTACGGGGACCGGGGAGCTGTTTTTT.

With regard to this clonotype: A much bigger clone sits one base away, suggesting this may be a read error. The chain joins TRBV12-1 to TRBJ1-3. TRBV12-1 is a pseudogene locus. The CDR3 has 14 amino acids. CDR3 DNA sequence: TGTGCCAGCAGCTTTGGGCGAGGGGGAAACACCATATATTTT. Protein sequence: CASSFGRGGNTIYF.

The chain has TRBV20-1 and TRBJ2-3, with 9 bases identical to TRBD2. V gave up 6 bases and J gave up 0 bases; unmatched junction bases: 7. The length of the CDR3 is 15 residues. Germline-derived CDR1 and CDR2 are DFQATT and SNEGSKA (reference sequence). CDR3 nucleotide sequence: TGCAGTGCAAACTTAGCGGGAGCGAGCACAGATACGCAGTATTTT. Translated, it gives CSANLAGASTDTQYF.

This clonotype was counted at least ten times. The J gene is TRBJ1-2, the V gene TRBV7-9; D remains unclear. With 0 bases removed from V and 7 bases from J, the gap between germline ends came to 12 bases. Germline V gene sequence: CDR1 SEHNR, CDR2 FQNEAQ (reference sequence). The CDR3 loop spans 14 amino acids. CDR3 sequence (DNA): TGTGCCAGCAGCTTAGCGTTGGAAGTTGGTGGCTACACCTTC. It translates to CASSLALEVGGYTF.

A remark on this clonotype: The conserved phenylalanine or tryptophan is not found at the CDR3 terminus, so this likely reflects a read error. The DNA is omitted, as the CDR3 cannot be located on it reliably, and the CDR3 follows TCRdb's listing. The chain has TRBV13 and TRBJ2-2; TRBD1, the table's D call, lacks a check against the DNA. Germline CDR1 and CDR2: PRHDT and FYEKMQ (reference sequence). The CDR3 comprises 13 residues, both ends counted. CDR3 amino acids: CASSFTPAGELLV.

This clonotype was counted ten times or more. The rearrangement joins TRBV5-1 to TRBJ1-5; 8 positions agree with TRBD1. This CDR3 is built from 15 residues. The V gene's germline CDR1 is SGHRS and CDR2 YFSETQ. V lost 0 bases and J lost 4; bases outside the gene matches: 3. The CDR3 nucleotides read TGCGCCAGCAGCTTGGAAGGGACAGGTAATCAGCCCCAGCATTTT. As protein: CASSLEGTGNQPQHF.

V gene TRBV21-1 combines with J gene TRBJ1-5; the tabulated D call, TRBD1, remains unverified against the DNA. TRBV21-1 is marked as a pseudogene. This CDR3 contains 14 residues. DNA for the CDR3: TGTGCCAGCGGGGGGGGGGGAGACAATCAGCCCCAGCATTTT. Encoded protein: CASGGGGDNQPQHF.